The rows below give T cell receptor beta chains drawn from one sample of a study of shared clonotypes between healthy human individuals. Only in-frame clones appear in the TCRdb table, and some are missing; sequencing was by immunoSEQ multiplex PCR. The table includes 300,000 to 400,000 clones, roughly 84% detected once. Source material: memory CD8+ T cells sorted from blood. These receptors originate from a man between 18 and 29 years old in good health. Each CDR3 is given with its conserved first and last residue. Fields, in order: V gene, D gene, clone size, CDR3 length, J gene, CDR3 DNA, CDR3 protein. A D gene is named only where the DNA matches it firmly. Clone size appears in some rows only: once, few, many, or a class for an expanded clone.

v_gene: TRBV4-1
d_gene: .
abundance: .
len: 15
j_gene: TRBJ1-6
CDR3nt: TGCGCCAGCAGCCCCTACACAGAAGGGGAATCACCCCTCCACTTT
CDR3aa: CASSPYTEGESPLHF

v_gene: TRBV10-2
d_gene: TRBD2
abundance: .
len: 17
j_gene: TRBJ2-1
CDR3nt: TGCGCCAGCAGTGCCCGACTAGCGGTGAGGGTTGTGAATGAGCAGTTCTTC
CDR3aa: CASSARLAVRVVNEQFF

v_gene: TRBV4-2
d_gene: TRBD1
abundance: .
len: 16
j_gene: TRBJ2-7
CDR3nt: TGTGCCAGCAGCCAAGATACCGGGACAGGGTTGACCGAGCAGTACTTC
CDR3aa: CASSQDTGTGLTEQYF

v_gene: TRBV9
d_gene: .
abundance: few
len: 16
j_gene: TRBJ2-3
CDR3nt: TGTGCCAGCAGCCCCCTAAAGGCGGACCCCACAGATACGCAGTATTTT
CDR3aa: CASSPLKADPTDTQYF

v_gene: TRBV5-1
d_gene: .
abundance: .
len: 14
j_gene: TRBJ1-1
CDR3nt: TGCGCCAGCAGCCACGATTGGATGAACACTGAAGCTTTCTTT
CDR3aa: CASSHDWMNTEAFF

v_gene: TRBV11-2
d_gene: .
abundance: .
len: 14
j_gene: TRBJ2-7
CDR3nt: TGTGCCAGCAGCTTAGGGGGTCCAGGGTACGAGCAGTACTTC
CDR3aa: CASSLGGPGYEQYF

v_gene: TRBV7-8
d_gene: .
abundance: .
len: 12
j_gene: TRBJ2-2
CDR3nt: TGTGCCAGCAGTTCAGGCACCGGGGAGCTGTTTTTT
CDR3aa: CASSSGTGELFF

v_gene: TRBV20-1
d_gene: .
abundance: few
len: 10
j_gene: TRBJ1-2
CDR3nt: TGCAGTCGTAGTGGCCTGGCCCACACCTTC
CDR3aa: CSRSGLAHTF

v_gene: TRBV7-9
d_gene: TRBD1
abundance: .
len: 18
j_gene: TRBJ2-7
CDR3nt: TGTGCCAGCAGCCGCATATTGGGTGACAGGGAGAGTTTCTACGAGCAGTACTTC
CDR3aa: CASSRILGDRESFYEQYF

v_gene: TRBV6-5
d_gene: .
abundance: .
len: 14
j_gene: TRBJ1-5
CDR3nt: TGTGCCAGCAGTTATTTGGGGGCGGATCAGCCCCAGCATTTT
CDR3aa: CASSYLGADQPQHF

v_gene: TRBV27
d_gene: TRBD1
abundance: .
len: 15
j_gene: TRBJ1-5
CDR3nt: TGTGCCAGCAGTTTCGGGACAGGGAACGATCAGCCCCAGCATTTT
CDR3aa: CASSFGTGNDQPQHF

v_gene: TRBV2
d_gene: TRBD2
abundance: .
len: 15
j_gene: TRBJ2-1
CDR3nt: TGTGCCAGCAGTGAGAGCGGGGACTCCTACAATGAGCAGTTCTTC
CDR3aa: CASSESGDSYNEQFF

v_gene: TRBV5-1
d_gene: .
abundance: .
len: 13
j_gene: TRBJ1-2
CDR3nt: TGCGCCAGCAGCCCGGACAACAACTATGGCTACACCTTC
CDR3aa: CASSPDNNYGYTF

v_gene: TRBV10-3
d_gene: .
abundance: .
len: 13
j_gene: TRBJ2-7
CDR3nt: TGTGCCATCAGTGAGGGGGGTCCCTACGAGCAGTACTTC
CDR3aa: CAISEGGPYEQYF

v_gene: TRBV28
d_gene: TRBD1
abundance: .
len: 16
j_gene: TRBJ2-7
CDR3nt: TGTGCCAGCAGTGCCAACCCCGGGGCAGGGGGCTTCGAGCAGTACTTC
CDR3aa: CASSANPGAGGFEQYF

v_gene: TRBV4-1
d_gene: .
abundance: few
len: 15
j_gene: TRBJ2-1
CDR3nt: TGCGCCAGCAGGGAACTAGAATCTCCCTACAATGAGCAGTTCTTC
CDR3aa: CASRELESPYNEQFF

v_gene: TRBV4-3
d_gene: .
abundance: .
len: 12
j_gene: TRBJ2-7
CDR3nt: TGCGCCAGCAGCTTGGGCGGGTACGAGCAGTACTTC
CDR3aa: CASSLGGYEQYF